This TCR beta chain was sequenced during a study of graft-versus-host responses after intestinal transplantation. Looking at the study overall: Recipients were given multivisceral, liver-intestinal, or isolated intestinal transplants. Tacrolimus plus steroids were given to all recipients for about three years, preceded by anti-thymocyte globulin induction. Whole-study results and caveats: Researchers found GvH clones in recipient marrow, and some showed up first in ileum or blood.

Germline CDR1 is SNHLY and CDR2 is FYNNEI. This CDR3 has 16 amino acids. V lost 5 bases to trimming and J lost 3 bases; unmatched junction nucleotides: 10. Some clones are missing from TCRdb's copy, which holds only in-frame ones; the method was immunoSEQ multiplex PCR. The profile covers roughly 70,000 clones, with under 90% appearing a single time and 0.39% taken by the ten largest. Concerning this clone itself: The antigen is not known.

The receptor comes from a human donor who was the organ donor for an intestinal transplant. The sequencing used unstimulated CD4+ T cells sorted from spleen or lymph node cells, collected before transplant. The J gene is TRBJ2-7, the V gene TRBV2; 10 nucleotides line up with TRBD2. The CDR3: CASSRRLAGDFYEQYV. In DNA, the CDR3 is TGTGCCAGCAGTCGCCGACTAGCGGGTGACTTCTACGAGCAGTACGTC.